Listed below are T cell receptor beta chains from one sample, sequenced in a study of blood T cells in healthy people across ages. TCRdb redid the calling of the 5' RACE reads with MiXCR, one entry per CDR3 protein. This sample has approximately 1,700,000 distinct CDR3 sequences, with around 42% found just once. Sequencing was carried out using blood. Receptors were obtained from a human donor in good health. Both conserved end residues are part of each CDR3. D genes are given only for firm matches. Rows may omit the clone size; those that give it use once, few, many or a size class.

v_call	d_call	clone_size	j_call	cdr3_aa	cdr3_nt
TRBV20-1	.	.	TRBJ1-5	CSASAHVNQPQHF	TGCAGTGCTAGTGCCCACGTCAATCAGCCCCAGCATTTT
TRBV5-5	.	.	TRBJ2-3	CASSLLHTDTQYF	TGTGCCAGCAGCTTGTTGCACACAGATACGCAGTATTTT
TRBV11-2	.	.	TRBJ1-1	CAGSDPGRNGAEAFF	TGTGCCGGCAGCGATCCGGGACGTAATGGGGCTGAAGCTTTCTTT
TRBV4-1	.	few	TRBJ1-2	CASSPWLGAANGYTF	TGCGCCAGCAGCCCTTGGCTGGGGGCCGCTAATGGCTACACCTTC
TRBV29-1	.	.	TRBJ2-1	CSVDDGTYNEQFF	TGCAGCGTTGACGATGGGACTTACAATGAGCAGTTCTTC
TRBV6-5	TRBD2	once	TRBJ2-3	CASSYLAGGDTDTQYF	TGTGCCAGCAGTTACTTGGCGGGAGGGGACACAGATACGCAGTATTTT
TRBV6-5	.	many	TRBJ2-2	CASSNTGELFF	TGTGCCAGCAGCAACACCGGGGAGCTGTTTTTT
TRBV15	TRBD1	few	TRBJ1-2	CAASRRTGGWYGYTF	TGTGCCGCCAGCAGAAGGACAGGGGGATGGTATGGCTACACCTTC
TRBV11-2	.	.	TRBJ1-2	CASSPIRTKTNYGYTF	TGTGCCAGCAGCCCCATCCGGACAAAGACTAACTATGGCTACACCTTC
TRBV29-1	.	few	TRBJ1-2	CSVDELYGYTF	TGCAGCGTGGACGAACTCTATGGCTACACCTTC
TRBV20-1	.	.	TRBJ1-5	CSASPYRGGAGNQPQHF	TGCAGTGCTAGTCCTTATCGGGGAGGGGCCGGCAATCAGCCCCAGCATTTT
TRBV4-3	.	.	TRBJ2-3	CASSPAGFQDTQYF	TGCGCCAGCAGTCCAGCAGGCTTCCAGGATACGCAGTATTTT
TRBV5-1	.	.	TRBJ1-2	CASSFGEALYGYTF	TGCGCCAGCAGCTTCGGGGAGGCTCTATATGGCTACACCTTC
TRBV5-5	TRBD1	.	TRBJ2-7	CASTGTAPSYEQYF	TGTGCCAGCACAGGGACAGCCCCCAGCTACGAGCAGTACTTC
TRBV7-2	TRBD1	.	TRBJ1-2	CASSLALGQAFYGYTF	TGTGCCAGCAGCTTAGCGCTGGGACAGGCCTTCTATGGCTACACCTTC
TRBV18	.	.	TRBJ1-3	CASSRVTATFSGNTIYF	TGTGCCAGCTCACGGGTGACAGCCACTTTCTCTGGAAACACCATATATTTT
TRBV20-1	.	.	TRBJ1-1	CSARVFPVNTEAFF	TGCAGTGCTAGAGTTTTTCCTGTGAACACTGAAGCTTTCTTT
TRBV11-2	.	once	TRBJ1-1	CASSLGYGGLGTEAFF	TGTGCCAGCAGCTTGGGGTACGGGGGCTTGGGCACTGAAGCTTTCTTT
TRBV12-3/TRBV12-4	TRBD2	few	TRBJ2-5	CASGSGVGETQYF	TGTGCCAGCGGGAGCGGGGTGGGTGAGACCCAGTACTTC
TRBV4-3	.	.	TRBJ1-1	CASRRIGQGKGRTEAFF	TGCGCCAGCAGAAGAATAGGGCAGGGAAAAGGAAGGACTGAAGCTTTCTTT
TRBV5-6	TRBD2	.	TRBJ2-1	CSGGGPSSSYNEQFF	TGTTCCGGCGGGGGGCCCTCCTCTTCTTACAATGAGCAGTTCTTC
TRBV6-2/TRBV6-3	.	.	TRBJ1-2	CASGSQGSSYGYTF	TGTGCCAGCGGGTCCCAGGGTTCGTCCTATGGCTACACCTTC
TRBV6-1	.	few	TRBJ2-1	CASSEVGSYNEQFF	TGTGCCAGCAGTGAAGTGGGCTCCTACAATGAGCAGTTCTTC
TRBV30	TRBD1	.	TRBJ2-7	CAWSRSRDSSYHEQYF	TGTGCCTGGAGTCGGAGCCGGGACAGTAGCTACCACGAGCAGTACTTC
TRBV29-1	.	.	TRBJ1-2	CSVAGRDGYTF	TGCAGCGTTGCGGGGAGAGATGGCTACACCTTC
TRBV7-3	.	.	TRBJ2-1	CASSLSGENNEQFF	TGTGCCAGCAGCTTAAGCGGGGAGAACAATGAGCAGTTCTTC
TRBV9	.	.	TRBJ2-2	CASSPGLTNTGELFF	TGTGCCAGCAGCCCCGGGCTAACGAACACCGGGGAGCTGTTTTTT
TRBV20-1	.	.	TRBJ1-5	CSARETIYQPQHF	TGCAGTGCTAGAGAGACGATTTATCAGCCCCAGCATTTT
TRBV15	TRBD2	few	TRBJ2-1	CATRLTSGGVVGSYNEQFF	TGTGCCACCCGACTGACTAGCGGGGGGGTCGTCGGATCCTACAATGAGCAGTTCTTC
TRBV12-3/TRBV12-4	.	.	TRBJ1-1	CASSSARREQNTEAFF	TGTGCCAGCAGTTCGGCACGGCGGGAACAGAACACTGAAGCTTTCTTT
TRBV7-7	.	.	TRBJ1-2	CASSFFRGPNYGYTF	TGTGCTAGCAGCTTCTTCCGGGGACCCAACTATGGCTACACCTTC
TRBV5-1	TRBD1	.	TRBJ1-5	CASSLGPLGQGDQPQHF	TGCGCCAGCAGCTTGGGGCCCCTGGGACAGGGCGATCAGCCCCAGCATTTT
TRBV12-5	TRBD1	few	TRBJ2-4	CASGFSWDRVGEQYF	TGTGCTAGTGGTTTCTCTTGGGACAGGGTGGGGGAGCAGTACTTC
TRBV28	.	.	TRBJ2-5	CASSLRTQLGETQYF	TGTGCCAGCAGTTTGAGGACACAACTTGGGGAGACCCAGTACTTC
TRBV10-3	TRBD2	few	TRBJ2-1	CAIRGLAAYNEQFF	TGTGCCATCAGGGGACTAGCGGCTTACAATGAGCAGTTCTTC
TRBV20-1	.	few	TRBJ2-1	CSASEGNSGPYNEQFF	TGCAGTGCTAGTGAGGGAAATAGCGGTCCCTACAATGAGCAGTTCTTC
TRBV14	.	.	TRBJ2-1	CASSAPFLLGGEQFF	TGTGCCAGCAGCGCCCCGTTTCTACTCGGTGGTGAGCAGTTCTTC
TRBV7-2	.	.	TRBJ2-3	CATLTTGTDTQYF	TGTGCCACCCTTACGACAGGCACAGATACGCAGTATTTT
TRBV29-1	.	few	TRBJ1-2	CSVAGRVRNGYTF	TGCAGCGTTGCCGGGAGGGTACGAAATGGCTACACCTTC
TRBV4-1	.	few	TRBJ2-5	CASSQDGEGAGETQYF	TGCGCCAGCAGCCAAGACGGGGAAGGGGCTGGAGAGACCCAGTACTTC
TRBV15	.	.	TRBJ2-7	CATSREVWESFEQYF	TGTGCCACCAGCAGAGAGGTCTGGGAAAGTTTCGAGCAGTACTTC
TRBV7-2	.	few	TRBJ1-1	CASNSVNTEAFF	TGTGCCAGCAACTCAGTGAACACTGAAGCTTTCTTT
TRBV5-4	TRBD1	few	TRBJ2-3	CASSLAQGQSDTQYF	TGTGCCAGCAGCTTGGCCCAGGGACAGTCAGATACGCAGTATTTT
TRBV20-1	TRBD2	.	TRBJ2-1	CSALLAGVHNEQFF	TGCAGTGCCCTACTAGCGGGGGTACACAATGAGCAGTTCTTC
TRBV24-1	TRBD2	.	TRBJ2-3	CATSDLSGGTDTQYF	TGTGCCACCAGTGACCTTAGCGGGGGCACAGATACGCAGTATTTT
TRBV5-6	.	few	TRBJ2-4	CASSLSLGDIQYF	TGTGCCAGCAGCCTGTCCCTGGGGGACATTCAGTACTTC
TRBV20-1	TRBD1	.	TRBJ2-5	CSARAPGGETQYF	TGCAGTGCTAGAGCTCCAGGGGGAGAGACCCAGTACTTC
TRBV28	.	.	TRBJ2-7	CASSLSRLPPYEQYF	TGTGCCAGCAGTTTATCGCGGCTGCCCCCCTACGAGCAGTACTTC
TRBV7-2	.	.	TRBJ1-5	CASSLVRVEGPLSQHF	TGTGCCAGCAGCTTAGTTAGAGTCGAAGGTCCTCTTTCCCAGCATTTT
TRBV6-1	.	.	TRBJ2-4	CASSEVGGDIQYF	TGTGCCAGCAGTGAAGTGGGGGGTGACATTCAGTACTTC
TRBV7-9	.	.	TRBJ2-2	CASSSILAGELFF	TGTGCCAGCAGCTCGATTCTAGCCGGGGAGCTGTTTTTT
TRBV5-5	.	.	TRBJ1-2	CASSSLNRANGYTF	TGTGCCAGCAGCTCCTTGAACAGGGCTAATGGCTACACCTTC
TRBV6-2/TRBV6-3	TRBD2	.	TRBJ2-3	CASSPEGLAGPTDTQYF	TGTGCCAGCAGCCCAGAGGGGCTAGCGGGTCCCACAGATACGCAGTATTTT
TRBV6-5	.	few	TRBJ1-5	CASSRRGANQPQHF	TGTGCCAGCAGTCGACGGGGCGCCAATCAGCCCCAGCATTTT